Listed below are T cell receptor beta chains from one sample, sequenced in a study of vaccination and CD4 T cells after COVID-19. What these receptors recognize is not known. TCRdb re-called the PCR reads through MiXCR, storing one row per CDR3 protein. This table holds around 13,000 distinct CDR3 sequences, less than 60% found once. The sample taken for sequencing was CD4+ T cells from blood, cultured in vitro. All receptors derive from a human donor who had recovered from COVID-19. Each CDR3 is given with its conserved first and last residue. D genes are given only for firm matches. Size is stated for part of the rows, as once, few or many counts, or as a class when the clone is expanded.

D gene,clone size,J gene,V gene,CDR3 DNA,CDR3 protein
NA,NA,TRBJ2-3,TRBV7-9,TGTGCCAGCAGCCCACCCGAGACAGGTGCTACAGATACGCAGTATTTT,CASSPPETGATDTQYF
TRBD1,NA,TRBJ1-2,TRBV2,TGTGCCAGCAGGTTCTCAGGGGGCGGATATGGCTACACCTTC,CASRFSGGGYGYTF
NA,once,TRBJ1-1,TRBV20-1,TGCAGTGCTAGAGTGGGGGGACTGGAGAACACTGAAGCTTTCTTT,CSARVGGLENTEAFF
NA,NA,TRBJ1-2,TRBV6-1,TGTGCCAGCAGGGCCAGGGGCAGGGACTATGGCTACACCTTC,CASRARGRDYGYTF
TRBD1,NA,TRBJ1-1,TRBV20-1,TGCAGTGCTAGAGATAGTACCCGGGACAGGGCTCTAGCTGAAGCTTTCTTT,CSARDSTRDRALAEAFF
NA,NA,TRBJ1-1,TRBV7-2,TGTGCCAGCAGCTTAGCGGGGCAGGTCGACACTGAAGCTTTCTTT,CASSLAGQVDTEAFF
NA,few,TRBJ1-3,TRBV2,TGTGCCAGCAGTGACACCGGTACCGGAAACACCATATATTTT,CASSDTGTGNTIYF
NA,few,TRBJ2-3,TRBV12-3/TRBV12-4,TGTGCCAGCAGACCAGGAGTTACAGATACGCAGTATTTT,CASRPGVTDTQYF
TRBD2,NA,TRBJ2-3,TRBV18,TGTGCCAGCTCACTTAGTGGTGCGGGAGGAGCCACAGATACGCAGTATTTT,CASSLSGAGGATDTQYF
TRBD2,NA,TRBJ2-1,TRBV2,TGTGCCAGCAGTGAATGGTCGGGAGGAGGAAATGAGCAGTTCTTC,CASSEWSGGGNEQFF